These 13 T cell receptor beta chains came from one sample sequenced in a study of tumor-infiltrating lymphocytes in primary liver carcinoma. Without any cell sorting, about 19-31 mg of bulk tissue yielded co-extracted RNA and DNA. From approximately 490 ng total RNA, TCR beta cDNA was generated with a primer in the constant region. Libraries covering TCR beta were generated through three nested multiplex PCR rounds (using a slightly modified ARM-PCR). The study ran its first two PCR rounds for about 11 cycles each, using TRBV1-TRBV30 forward primers and a C-beta reverse primer. Each CDR3 protein gets one entry after TCRdb re-called the multiplex PCR reads with MiXCR. The sample consists of 48,000 or so distinct CDR3 sequences, about 70% of them appearing once. Material for sequencing was liver tumor tissue from sampling region 3. Subset reported: tumor region T3, left-lateral pole. The receptor set was obtained from a man aged 40-49 years with primary liver carcinoma and hepatitis B virus infection.

As regards this clonotype: This sequence may be a read error, since a much larger clone differs from it by one base. CDR3 nucleotide sequence: TGTGCCAGCAACCCCGGGAGGTCGAAAGGGAAGAACAATGAGCAGTTCTTC. This translates into CASNPGRSKGKNNEQFF. The rearrangement uses TRBV7-8 and TRBJ2-1, with 7 bases lining up with TRBD2. The CDR3 is 17 residues long. Per the germline V gene, CDR1 is SGHVS and CDR2 is FQNEAQ. V gave up 7 bases and J gave up 5 bases; unmatched junction bases: 17.

V and J are TRBV29-1 and TRBJ2-3, with 9 bases aligning to TRBD2. The trim removed 6 bases at V and 11 bases at J, leaving 15 bases unmatched. The CDR3 has 14 residues. The germline V gene has CDR1 SQVTM and CDR2 ANQGSEA. The DNA of the CDR3 is TGCAGCGTCGCTCCTAGCGGGGACACAGAAATGCAGTATTTT. This sequence encodes CSVAPSGDTEMQYF.

For this clonotype: The germline gene is not matched at one end of the junction; a read error may be the cause. This sequence joins TRBV12-3 or TRBV12-4 and TRBJ1-3, with a weak D call TRBD1 (5 bases). The CDR3 consists of 12 residues. For the CDR3, the DNA is TGCGCCAGCAGTTTGGGGGGAACGACCATATATTTT. The encoded protein is CASSLGGTTIYF.

In regard to this clonotype: Since a much larger clone is just one base distant, this may be a read error. The CDR3 spells CASSFGDRVRETQYF. The DNA for the CDR3 is TGTGCCAGCAGTTTCGGGGACAGGGTTCGAGAGACCCAGTACTTC. This chain joins TRBV28 and TRBJ2-5; 9 nucleotides line up with TRBD1. The CDR3 totals 15 residues. Looked up from germline, CDR1 is MDHEN and CDR2 is SYDVKM. Trimming removed 3 bases from V and 4 bases from J; junction bases left unmatched: 6.

Concerning this clonotype: At one of its ends the junction is not consistent with the germline gene, which may arise from a read error. The V gene is TRBV4-1, the J gene TRBJ2-7; TRBD2 matches at 8 bases. This CDR3 has 17 amino acids. CDR1 is MGHRA, CDR2 YSYEKL, per germline. The DNA of the CDR3 is TGCGCCAGCATCCAAGATTTAGCGGGGACACTCGCCTACGAGCAGTACTTC. Its translation: CASIQDLAGTLAYEQYF.

On this clonotype: A junction end diverges from the germline sequence, so it may reflect a read error. The chain has TRBV10-2 and TRBJ2-7; the D gene is possibly TRBD2 (5 bases). Germline-derived CDR1 and CDR2 are WSHSY and SAAADI. The CDR3 has 11 amino acids. The CDR3 DNA is TGCACCAGCCGGACTTACTACGAGCAGCACTTC. Its protein product is CTSRTYYEQHF.

As for this clonotype: Without the conserved terminal phenylalanine or tryptophan, this CDR3 likely stems from a read error. The rearrangement links TRBV14 to TRBJ2-1; D is unresolved. The CDR3 is 12 amino acids. CDR1 is SGHDN and CDR2 is FVKESK in the germline V gene. The CDR3 spells CASSRNYNEQFS. CDR3 coding DNA: TGTGCCAGCAGCCGGAACTACAATGAACAGTTCTCC.

On this clonotype itself: Germline and junction disagree at one end, which may indicate a read error. The CDR3 region is CASRPWGRLGYNEQFF. In DNA, the CDR3 is TGTGCCAGCAGGCCGTGGGGAAGGCTCGGGTACAATGAGCAGTTTTTC. The V call is TRBV6-5, the J call TRBJ2-1; D not resolved. Germline-derived CDR1 and CDR2 are MNHEY and SVGAGI. The CDR3 totals 16 residues.

This clonotype was recorded at least ten times. The rearrangement uses TRBV12-3 or TRBV12-4 and TRBJ2-2, with unresolved D. V lost 6 bases and J 1 base, leaving 6 bases between the germline ends. This CDR3 region has 13 residues. The CDR3 DNA follows: TGTGCCAGCAGCTACAGGAACACCGGGGAGCTGTTTTTT. It codes for CASSYRNTGELFF.

The rearrangement links TRBV12-3 or TRBV12-4 to TRBJ2-7; TRBD2 matches 8 bases. With V trimmed by 5 bases and J by 7 bases, 13 bases remained unmatched. The CDR3 is 15 amino acids. CDR3 sequence: CASSVPGRASEEQYF. The CDR3 DNA follows: TGTGCCAGCAGTGTCCCCGGGAGGGCCTCGGAAGAGCAGTACTTC.

The V call is TRBV4-1, the J call TRBJ2-1, with 10 bases that match TRBD2. In germline, CDR1 is MGHRA, CDR2 YSYEKL. The CDR3 has 12 amino acids. V shed 4 bases and J 9 bases; nucleotides not matched to a gene: 0. CDR3 nucleotide sequence: TGCGCCAGCAGCCTAGCGGGGGGTGAGCAGTTCTTC. It is translated as CASSLAGGEQFF.

At least ten counts were recorded for this clonotype. The gene calls are TRBV5-1 and TRBJ1-1; D uncertain. From germline, CDR1 is SGHRS and CDR2 YFSETQ. V was shortened by 3 bases and J by 0 bases, with 12 bases between the two germline ends. CDR3 size: 15 residues. The CDR3 nucleotides read TGCGCCAGCAGCTCGCTGGGCCTAATGAACACTGAAGCTTTCTTT. This gives the protein CASSSLGLMNTEAFF.

About this clonotype itself: The conserved phenylalanine or tryptophan normally closing the CDR3 is absent here, so this likely arose from a read error. The rearrangement uses TRBV4-2 and TRBJ2-1, with 8 bases lining up with TRBD2. In germline, CDR1 is LGHNA, CDR2 YNFKEQ. This CDR3 region has 17 residues. DNA of the CDR3: TGTGCCATCAGCCAAGATGCGACGGGAGGGCACCACAATGAGCAGTTCTCC. This translates into CAISQDATGGHHNEQFS.